These 22 T cell receptor beta chains came from one sample sequenced in a study of control samples from healthy donors and cancer patients. Profiled with immunoSEQ multiplex PCR; TCRdb holds only in-frame clones, not every one. Here the sample spans 160,000 or so clones, about 93% being singletons. Sequenced sample: blood. The receptors come from a man between 50 and 59 years old in good health.

The sample holds one count of this clone. The J gene is TRBJ2-5, the V gene TRBV2; 7 bases match TRBD2. CDR1 and CDR2 from the germline V gene are SNHLY and FYNNEI. This CDR3 has 12 amino acids. V dropped 8 bases and J dropped 7; count of bases not matched to a gene: 7. As DNA, the CDR3 is TGTGCCAGCGAGGGAGGGCCGGTGACCCAGTACTTC. It yields the protein CASEGGPVTQYF.

The chain is built from TRBV19 and TRBJ1-5; D is perhaps TRBD1 (6 bases). Trimming left V 1 base short and J 2 bases short, with 12 bases between. Germline V CDR1 and CDR2: LNHDA, SQIVND (reference sequence). The CDR3 loop spans 16 amino acids. CDR3 residues: CASSIVGGAGNQPQHF. For the CDR3, the DNA is TGTGCCAGTAGTATAGTTGGGGGCGCGGGCAATCAGCCCCAGCATTTT.

V and J are TRBV11-2 and TRBJ1-1; no reliable D call. Germline CDR1 is SGHAT and CDR2 is FQNNGV. This CDR3 is built from 11 residues. V lost 6 bases to trimming and J lost 2 bases, with 4 bases between them. Here the CDR3 reads CASRLNTEAFF. CDR3 DNA: TGTGCCAGCAGACTAAACACTGAAGCTTTCTTT.

The chain carries TRBV3-1 (or the pseudogene TRBV3-2) and TRBJ2-3, with 11 bases matching TRBD2. From germline, CDR1 is LGHDT and CDR2 YNNKEL (reference sequence). The ends lost 6 bases at V and 4 bases at J; junction bases unmatched: 9. The CDR3 covers 16 residues. The CDR3 nucleotides are TGTGCCAGCAGGCACACTAGCGGGAGTCGGGCAGATACGCAGTATTTT. Its protein product is CASRHTSGSRADTQYF.

The chain links TRBV28 to TRBJ2-7; a possible D gene is TRBD2 (5 bases). Trimming cost V 6 bases and J 4 bases, with 13 bases left between them. Germline CDR1 is MDHEN and CDR2 is SYDVKM. This CDR3 spans 13 amino acids. Here the CDR3 DNA reads TGTGCCAGCAGCACCCCCGGAGGTTACGAGCAGTACTTC. Translating it yields CASSTPGGYEQYF.

The chain joins TRBV28 to TRBJ2-7, with TRBD1 identical over 11 bases. V lost 7 bases and J lost 3; bases outside the gene matches: 5. The CDR3 extends over 14 amino acids. Germline CDR1 is MDHEN and CDR2 is SYDVKM. DNA of the CDR3: TGTGCCAGCACGGAGGGACAGGGGGGCTACGAGCAGTACTTC. Protein: CASTEGQGGYEQYF.

The chain links TRBV10-3 to TRBJ2-5; weak D call: TRBD2 (6 bases). Trimming stripped 4 bases from V and 2 bases from J, with 11 bases between. The germline gives CDR1 ENHRY, CDR2 SYGVKD. The CDR3 is 14 amino acids. In DNA, the CDR3 is TGTGCCATCAGTGTGGGACTGACTCAAGAGACCCAGTACTTC. Its translation is CAISVGLTQETQYF.

The chain carries TRBV5-1 and TRBJ2-5; D is perhaps TRBD1 (6 bases). V lost 5 bases, J lost 5 bases, and 16 bases lay in between. Germline V gives CDR1 SGHRS, CDR2 YFSETQ. The CDR3 length is 14 residues. The DNA for the CDR3 is TGCGCCAGCAGTGATCAGGGGTTTTCGGAGACCCAGTACTTC. Translated: CASSDQGFSETQYF.

The gene calls are TRBV5-1 and TRBJ2-1; no firm D call. Trimming removed 3 bases from V and 5 bases from J, with 9 bases in between. Germline V gene sequence: CDR1 SGHRS, CDR2 YFSETQ. The CDR3 sequence is 13 residues long. The DNA of the CDR3 is TGCGCCAGCAGCTCTGGCGTAGACAATGAGCAGTTCTTC. It codes for CASSSGVDNEQFF. Using reference TRBV5-1 and TRBJ2-1 for the parts outside the CDR3, the full variable domain is KAGVTQTPRYLIKTRGQQVTLSCSPISGHRSVSWYQQTPGQGLQFLFEYFSETQRNKGNFPGRFSGRQFSNSRSEMNVSTLELGDSALYLCASSSGVDNEQFFGPGTRLTVL.

This chain joins TRBV5-1 and TRBJ2-2; 7 bases are shared with TRBD1. The V gene end was trimmed by 6 bases and the J gene end by 6 bases; junction bases not matched to a gene: 8. CDR3 length equals 14 residues. In germline, CDR1 is SGHRS, CDR2 YFSETQ. The CDR3 protein is CASKIRQGAGELFF. As DNA, the CDR3 is TGCGCCAGCAAAATTCGGCAGGGGGCCGGGGAGCTGTTTTTT.

This chain uses TRBV13 with TRBJ2-4; D ambiguous. V was cut by 5 bases and J by 2 bases, with 13 bases left in between. Germline values: CDR1 PRHDT, CDR2 FYEKMQ (reference sequence). This CDR3 has 15 residues. CDR3 nucleotide sequence: TGTGCCAGCAGCAGCCGGACCCGGCCCAAAAACATTCAGTACTTC. Translating it yields CASSSRTRPKNIQYF.

This clone was picked up one time. The chain uses TRBV27 and TRBJ2-5, with a weak D call TRBD1 (5 bases). This CDR3 spans 14 amino acids. V dropped 3 bases and J dropped 5 bases, with 13 bases sitting between them. Germline loops: CDR1 MNHEY, CDR2 SMNVEV (reference sequence). CDR3 region: CASSFQGSEETQYF. DNA of the CDR3: TGTGCCAGCAGTTTTCAGGGATCGGAGGAGACCCAGTACTTC.

The chain combines TRBV25-1 with TRBJ1-3, with 7 nucleotides matching TRBD1. Germline CDR1 reads MGHDK; CDR2 reads SYGVNS. Germline trimming cut 8 bases from V and 0 bases from J; bases unmatched to any gene: 10. There are 16 residues in the CDR3. CDR3 coding DNA: TGTGCCAGCGGGGCGGACAGGTTCCACTCTGGAAACACCATATATTTT. Its protein is CASGADRFHSGNTIYF. The variable domain in full, completed from reference TRBV25-1 and TRBJ1-3, reads EADIYQTPRYLVIGTGKKITLECSQTMGHDKMYWYQQDPGMELHLIHYSYGVNSTEKGDLSSESTVSRIRTEHFPLTLESARPSHTSQYLCASGADRFHSGNTIYFGEGSWLTVV.

The chain joins TRBV29-1 to TRBJ2-5; 12 bases are a match to TRBD2. J gave up 2 bases and V 3 bases, and 1 base lay outside the gene matches. In germline, CDR1 is SQVTM, CDR2 ANQGSEA. CDR3 length: 14 amino acids. The CDR3 DNA reads TGCAGCGTTGAGGGACTAGCGGGTCAAGAGACCCAGTACTTC. Translated: CSVEGLAGQETQYF.

The chain is built from TRBV10-3 and TRBJ2-3; no clear D gene. Trimming removed 4 bases from V and 4 bases from J, with 6 bases in between. Germline V gives CDR1 ENHRY, CDR2 SYGVKD. This CDR3 has 12 amino acids. CDR3 in amino acids: CAISGNADTQYF. The CDR3 nucleotides read TGTGCCATCAGTGGTAACGCAGATACGCAGTATTTT.

V usage is TRBV2 and J usage is TRBJ2-5; D remains ambiguous. The CDR3 covers 11 residues. Per germline, CDR1 SNHLY and CDR2 FYNNEI. The germline V and J ends were trimmed by 3 bases and 5 bases, with 4 bases remaining between them. CDR3 loop: CASSESETQYF. The CDR3, as DNA: TGTGCCAGCAGTGAGAGCGAGACCCAGTACTTC.

In regard to this clone: Sequence at one end of the junction differs from germline and may be a read error. Written as DNA, the CDR3 is TGTGCCAGCAGCTCACCGGACAGGGGAAGCACCATATATTTT. Its protein is CASSSPDRGSTIYF. The V call is TRBV11-2, the J call TRBJ1-3; 9 positions agree with TRBD1. The CDR3 runs 14 residues. Germline V gives CDR1 SGHAT, CDR2 FQNNGV.

The V call is TRBV19, the J call TRBJ2-5; 13 nucleotides match TRBD2. The trim removed 3 bases at V and 2 bases at J, leaving 9 bases unmatched. CDR3 length equals 18 residues. Germline CDR1 LNHDA, CDR2 SQIVND (reference sequence). The CDR3 is CASSIGLAGVKGQETQYF. CDR3 nucleotides: TGTGCCAGTAGTATTGGACTAGCGGGAGTTAAGGGGCAAGAGACCCAGTACTTC. The variable domain in full, with the rest retrieved from reference TRBV19 and TRBJ2-5, is DGGITQSPKYLFRKEGQNVTLSCEQNLNHDAMYWYRQDPGQGLRLIYYSQIVNDFQKGDIAEGYSVSREKKESFPLTVTSAQKNPTAFYLCASSIGLAGVKGQETQYFGPGTRLLVL.

This clone was recorded only once. The same CDR3 is also encoded by other DNA sequences in this sample. The chain uses TRBV20-1 and TRBJ2-2; D unresolved. Trimming removed 3 bases from V and 5 bases from J, with 4 bases in between. The CDR3 runs 11 residues. CDR1 is DFQATT, CDR2 SNEGSKA, per germline (reference sequence). The CDR3 spells CSARGTGELFF. CDR3 sequence (DNA): TGCAGTGCTAGGGGGACCGGGGAGCTGTTTTTT.

The chain has TRBV11-2 and TRBJ2-1, with D perhaps matching TRBD1 or TRBD2 (7 bases each). V lost 5 bases to trimming and J lost 7 bases, with 15 bases between them. The germline V gene encodes CDR1 SGHAT and CDR2 FQNNGV. CDR3 length: 14 residues. The CDR3 reads CASSQGGARNEQFF. CDR3 DNA sequence: TGTGCCAGCAGCCAGGGGGGGGCGCGTAATGAGCAGTTCTTC.

The count of this clone is one. The chain has TRBV28 and TRBJ1-1; D possibly corresponds to TRBD1 (5 bases). The CDR3 has 15 amino acids. V lost 3 bases to trimming and J lost 1 base, with 12 bases between them. Germline-derived CDR1 and CDR2 are MDHEN and SYDVKM. The CDR3 protein is CASSFGGTGNTEAFF. The CDR3 coding sequence is TGTGCCAGCAGTTTCGGGGGGACGGGGAACACTGAAGCTTTCTTT.

The chain recombines TRBV28 with TRBJ2-7; 9 bases match TRBD2. The V segment lost 7 bases and the J segment 3 bases; nucleotides outside the gene matches: 10. Germline-derived CDR1 and CDR2 are MDHEN and SYDVKM. This CDR3 is 15 amino acids long. The CDR3 reads CASTPQGLAGYEQYF. In DNA, the CDR3 is TGTGCCAGCACTCCTCAGGGACTAGCTGGCTACGAGCAGTACTTC.